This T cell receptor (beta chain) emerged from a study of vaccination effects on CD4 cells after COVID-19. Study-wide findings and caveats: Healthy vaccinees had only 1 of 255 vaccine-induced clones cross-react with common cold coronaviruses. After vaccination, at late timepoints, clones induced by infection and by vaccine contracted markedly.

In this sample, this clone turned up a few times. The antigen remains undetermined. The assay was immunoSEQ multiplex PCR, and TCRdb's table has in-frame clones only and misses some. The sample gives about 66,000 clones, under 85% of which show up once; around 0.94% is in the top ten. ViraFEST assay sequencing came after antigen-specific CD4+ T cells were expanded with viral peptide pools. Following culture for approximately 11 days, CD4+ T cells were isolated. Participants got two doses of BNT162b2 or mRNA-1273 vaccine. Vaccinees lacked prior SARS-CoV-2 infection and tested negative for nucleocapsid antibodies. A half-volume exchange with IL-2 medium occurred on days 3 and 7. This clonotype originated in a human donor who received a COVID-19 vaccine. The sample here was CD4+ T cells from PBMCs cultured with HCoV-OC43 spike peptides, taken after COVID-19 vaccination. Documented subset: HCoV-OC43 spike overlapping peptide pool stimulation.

The chain's CDR3 is CASGAGGTDTQYF. CDR3 nucleotide sequence: TGTGCCAGTGGGGCGGGGGGCACAGATACGCAGTATTTT. The chain recombines TRBV19 with TRBJ2-3; 7 nucleotides agree with TRBD2. Germline CDR1 LNHDA, CDR2 SQIVND (reference sequence). V lost 8 bases to trimming and J lost 1 base; unmatched junction nucleotides: 3. This CDR3 spans 13 amino acids.